This entry lists 11 T cell receptor beta chains sequenced from one sample in a study of preoperative IRX-2 immunotherapy in early breast cancer. Treatment here: preoperative locoregional IRX-2 cytokine immunotherapy. Some clones are missing from TCRdb's copy, which holds only in-frame ones; the method was immunoSEQ multiplex PCR. The table shows about 62,000 clones, with around 94% occurring only once. This material was collected from a patient treated with IRX-2 immunotherapy. These receptors were taken from a human donor with breast cancer.

This chain joins TRBV5-1 and TRBJ2-3; the D is unclear. Trimming shortened V by 0 bases and J by 4 bases, and 9 bases separated the two germline ends. CDR1 SGHRS and CDR2 YFSETQ come from the germline V gene. CDR3 length equals 14 residues. CDR3 loop: CASSLVGNADTQYF. The CDR3 DNA reads TGCGCCAGCAGCTTGGTGGGGAACGCAGATACGCAGTATTTT.

This clone occurred once. The V call is TRBV7-2, the J call TRBJ2-7, with D tentatively TRBD2 (6 bases). CDR3 length: 13 residues. CDR1 is SGHTA and CDR2 is FQGNSA in the germline V gene. Trimming removed 5 bases from V and 6 bases from J, with 14 bases in between. CDR3 nucleotides: TGTGCCAGCAGCCCGATCCTAGCGCCCGAGCAGTACTTC. Amino acid sequence: CASSPILAPEQYF.

The rearrangement uses TRBV23-1 and TRBJ2-2; maybe TRBD2 (6 bases). TRBV23-1 is recorded as an ORF, its role being uncertain. This CDR3 comprises 17 residues. V lost 4 bases to trimming and J lost 0 bases, with 15 bases between them. CDR3 DNA sequence: TGCGCCAGCAGTCTAGGGGCGGGACTCCCGAACACCGGGGAGCTGTTTTTT. Its protein is CASSLGAGLPNTGELFF.

The chain combines TRBV7-7 with TRBJ2-7; no reliable D call. The germline V gene encodes CDR1 SSHAT and CDR2 FNYEAQ (reference sequence). The CDR3 is 18 residues long. Trimming left V 0 bases short and J 2 bases short, with 20 bases between. CDR3 sequence: CASSLAGPGADRTYEQYF. The CDR3 DNA reads TGTGCCAGCAGCTTAGCAGGCCCAGGAGCCGACCGAACCTACGAGCAGTACTTC.

V and J are TRBV9 and TRBJ2-5; perhaps TRBD1 as D (5 bases). V lost 4 bases and J 2 bases, leaving 12 bases between the germline ends. CDR1 and CDR2 from the germline V gene are SGDLS and YYNGEE. This CDR3 region has 14 residues. The CDR3, as DNA: TGTGCCAGCAGCCCGCGAAGGGGACAAGAGACCCAGTACTTC. Residues: CASSPRRGQETQYF.

The chain couples TRBV29-1 to TRBJ2-7; D possibly corresponds to TRBD2 (5 bases). Trimming removed 6 bases from V and 0 bases from J, with 12 bases in between. This CDR3 spans 13 amino acids. Per germline, CDR1 SQVTM and CDR2 ANQGSEA. For the CDR3, the DNA is TGCAGCGTCCGACATAGCGTCTCCTACGAGCAGTACTTC. Translating gives CSVRHSVSYEQYF.

The chain carries TRBV7-3 and TRBJ2-2; D is undetermined. V lost 2 bases and J lost 7, with 5 bases in between. The CDR3 sequence is 12 residues long. The germline V gene has CDR1 SGHTA and CDR2 FQGTGA. The CDR3 sequence: CASSLAVGELFF. CDR3 DNA sequence: TGTGCCAGCAGCTTAGCGGTCGGGGAGCTGTTTTTT.

This clone was counted once. The chain employs TRBV4-3 and TRBJ2-7; 11 bases map to TRBD1. The CDR3 length is 17 residues. Losses at the gene ends were 0 bases for V and 6 bases for J; bases not matched to a gene: 10. CDR1 is LGHNA and CDR2 is YSLEER in the germline V gene. The CDR3 sequence is CASSQEGAVGTGGEQYF. CDR3 in DNA: TGCGCCAGCAGCCAAGAGGGGGCGGTTGGGACAGGGGGCGAGCAGTACTTC.

V and J are TRBV5-1 and TRBJ2-6, with 7 bases lining up with TRBD1. The germline V gene encodes CDR1 SGHRS and CDR2 YFSETQ. The CDR3 is made up of 15 amino acids. V trimming: 3 bases; J trimming: 0 bases; junction bases outside the gene matches: 0. The CDR3 loop reads CASSWDSSGANVLTF. The CDR3 DNA is TGCGCCAGCAGCTGGGACAGCTCTGGGGCCAACGTCCTGACTTTC.

The V call is TRBV20-1, the J call TRBJ2-5; possible D gene TRBD2, 6 bases. CDR1 DFQATT and CDR2 SNEGSKA come from the germline V gene (reference sequence). This CDR3 is 11 amino acids long. With 6 bases removed from V and 5 bases from J, the gap between germline ends came to 10 bases. The CDR3 sequence is CSAAGRETQYF. Here the CDR3 DNA reads TGCAGTGCAGCAGGGAGGGAGACCCAGTACTTC.

This chain uses TRBV30 with TRBJ2-2; D remains ambiguous. Trimming pared 0 bases from V and 6 bases from J, leaving 8 bases between. The CDR3 has 13 amino acids. The germline CDR1 and CDR2 sequences are GTSNPN and SVGIG (reference sequence). The chain's CDR3 is CAWSVSDPGELFF. The CDR3 DNA reads as TGTGCCTGGAGTGTATCCGACCCCGGGGAGCTGTTTTTT.